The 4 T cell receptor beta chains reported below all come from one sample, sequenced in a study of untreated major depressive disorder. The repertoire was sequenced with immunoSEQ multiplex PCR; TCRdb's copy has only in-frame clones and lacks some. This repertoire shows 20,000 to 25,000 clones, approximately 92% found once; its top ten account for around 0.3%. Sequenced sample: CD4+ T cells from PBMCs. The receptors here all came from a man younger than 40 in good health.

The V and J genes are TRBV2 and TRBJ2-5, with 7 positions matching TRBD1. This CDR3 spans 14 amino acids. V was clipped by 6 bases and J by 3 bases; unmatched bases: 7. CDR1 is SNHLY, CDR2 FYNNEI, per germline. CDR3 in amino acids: CASSEWDSKETQYF. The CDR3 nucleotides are TGTGCCAGCAGCGAATGGGACAGCAAAGAGACCCAGTACTTC. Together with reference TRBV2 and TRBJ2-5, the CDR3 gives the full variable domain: EPEVTQTPSHQVTQMGQEVILRCVPISNHLYFYWYRQILGQKVEFLVSFYNNEISEKSEIFDDQFSVERPDGSNFTLKIRSTKLEDSAMYFCASSEWDSKETQYFGPGTRLLVL.

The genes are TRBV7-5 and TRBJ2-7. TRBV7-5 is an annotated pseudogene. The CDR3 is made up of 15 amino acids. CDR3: CVRSLGLRGDYEQYF. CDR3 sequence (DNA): TGTGTCAGAAGCCTCGGTCTACGAGGGGACTACGAGCAGTACTTC.

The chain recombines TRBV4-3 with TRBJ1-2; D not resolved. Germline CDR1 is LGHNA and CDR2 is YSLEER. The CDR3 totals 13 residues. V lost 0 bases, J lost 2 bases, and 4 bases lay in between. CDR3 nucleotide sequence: TGCGCCAGCAGCCAAGATTGGAACTATGGCTACACCTTC. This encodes CASSQDWNYGYTF.

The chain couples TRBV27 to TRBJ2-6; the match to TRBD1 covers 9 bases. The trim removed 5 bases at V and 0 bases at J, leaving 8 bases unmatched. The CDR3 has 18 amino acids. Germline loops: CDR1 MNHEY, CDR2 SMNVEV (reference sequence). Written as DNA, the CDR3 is TGTGCCAGCAGTAGGGGACAGGGTACTTCCTCTGGGGCCAACGTCCTGACTTTC. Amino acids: CASSRGQGTSSGANVLTF.